The next 6 T cell receptor beta chains were all read from a single sample in a study of cytomegalovirus exposure and HLA in healthy donors. Some clones are missing from TCRdb's copy, which holds only in-frame ones; the method was immunoSEQ multiplex PCR. The sample consists of over 150,000 clones, 70% to 85% of them appearing once. Specimen: PBMCs. Receptors were obtained from a woman in her twenties or thirties in good health and CMV-seropositive.

V gene TRBV29-1 combines with J gene TRBJ1-2; D remains ambiguous. Trimming stripped 8 bases from V and 4 bases from J, with 23 bases between. There are 15 residues in the CDR3. Germline loops: CDR1 SQVTM, CDR2 ANQGSEA. The CDR3 spells CSLMVLGRPSYGYTF. Here the CDR3 DNA reads TGCAGCCTAATGGTTCTGGGCAGGCCCTCCTATGGCTACACCTTC. Complete variable domain (other parts from reference TRBV29-1 and TRBJ1-2): SAVISQKPSRDICQRGTSLTIQCQVDSQVTMMFWYRQQPGQSLTLIATANQGSEATYESGFVIDKFPISRPNLTFSTLTVSNMSPEDSSIYLCSLMVLGRPSYGYTFGSGTRLTVV.

The chain combines TRBV21-1 with TRBJ2-7; TRBD1 is the table's D call, not checked against the DNA. TRBV21-1 is noted as a pseudogene. The CDR3 is made up of 15 amino acids. The CDR3 reads CASPPPGQSSYEQYF. For the CDR3, the DNA is TGTGCCAGCCCCCCGCCAGGGCAAAGCTCCTACGAGCAGTACTTC.

The chain is built from TRBV6-1 and TRBJ2-2; 8 bases map to TRBD2. This CDR3 contains 15 residues. The germline V gene has CDR1 MNHNS and CDR2 SASEGT. CDR3 sequence reads: CALRGGTTNTGELFF. CDR3 sequence (DNA): TGTGCTCTCCGGGGGGGGACAACTAACACCGGGGAGCTGTTTTTT.

This clone was seen a handful of times. The chain combines TRBV20-1 with TRBJ1-2; D remains unclear. Germline V gene data show CDR1 as DFQATT and CDR2 as SNEGSKA (reference sequence). The V and J ends lost 6 bases and 4 bases respectively, with 9 bases between them. CDR3 length: 11 residues. The CDR3 sequence is CSAPGPYGYTF. The DNA for the CDR3 is TGCAGTGCCCCCGGTCCCTATGGCTACACCTTC.

This clone was detected a few times. The chain employs TRBV5-1 and TRBJ2-5; no clear D gene. Deletions cut 3 bases from V and 2 bases from J, with 11 bases between. Germline loops: CDR1 SGHRS, CDR2 YFSETQ. The CDR3 has 14 residues. CDR3 residues: CASSSRVIQETQYF. CDR3 coding DNA: TGCGCCAGCAGCTCCCGGGTAATTCAAGAGACCCAGTACTTC. Filled out from reference TRBV5-1 and TRBJ2-5, the complete variable domain reads KAGVTQTPRYLIKTRGQQVTLSCSPISGHRSVSWYQQTPGQGLQFLFEYFSETQRNKGNFPGRFSGRQFSNSRSEMNVSTLELGDSALYLCASSSRVIQETQYFGPGTRLLVL.

This clone was seen only a few times. This chain links TRBV2 with TRBJ2-7, with D perhaps TRBD2 (6 bases). The CDR3 has 12 residues. Germline V gene lookup returns CDR1 SNHLY and CDR2 FYNNEI. V was trimmed by 6 bases and J by 1 base, leaving 7 bases between them. The CDR3 bases are TGTGCCAGCAGGCGGGAATCCTACGAGCAGTACTTC. Its protein is CASRRESYEQYF.